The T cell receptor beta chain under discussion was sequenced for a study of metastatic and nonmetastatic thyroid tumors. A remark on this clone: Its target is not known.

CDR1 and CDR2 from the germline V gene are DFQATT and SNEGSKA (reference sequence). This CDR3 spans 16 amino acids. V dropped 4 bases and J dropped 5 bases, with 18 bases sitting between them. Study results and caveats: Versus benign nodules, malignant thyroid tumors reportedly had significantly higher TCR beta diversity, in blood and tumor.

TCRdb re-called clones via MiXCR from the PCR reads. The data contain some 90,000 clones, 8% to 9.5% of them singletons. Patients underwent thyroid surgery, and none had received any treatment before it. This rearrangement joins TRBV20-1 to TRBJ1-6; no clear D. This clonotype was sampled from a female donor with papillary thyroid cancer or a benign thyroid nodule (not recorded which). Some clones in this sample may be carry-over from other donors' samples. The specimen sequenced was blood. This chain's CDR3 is CSATDLEGSNNSPLHF. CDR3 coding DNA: TGCAGTGCTACAGACTTGGAGGGCAGCAATAATTCACCCCTCCACTTT.